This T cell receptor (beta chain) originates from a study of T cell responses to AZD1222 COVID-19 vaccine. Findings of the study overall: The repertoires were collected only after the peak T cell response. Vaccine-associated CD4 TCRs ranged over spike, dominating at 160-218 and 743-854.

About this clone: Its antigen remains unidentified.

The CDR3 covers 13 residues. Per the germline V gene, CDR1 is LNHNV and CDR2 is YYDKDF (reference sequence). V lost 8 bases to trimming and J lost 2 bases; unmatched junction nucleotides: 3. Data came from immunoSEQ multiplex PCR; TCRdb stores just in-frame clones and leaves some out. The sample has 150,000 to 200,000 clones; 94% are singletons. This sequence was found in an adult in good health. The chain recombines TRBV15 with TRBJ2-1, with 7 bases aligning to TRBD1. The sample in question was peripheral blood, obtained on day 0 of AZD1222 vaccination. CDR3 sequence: CATSGQTYNEQFF. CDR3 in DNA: TGTGCCACCTCGGGACAGACCTACAATGAGCAGTTCTTC.